These 15 T cell receptor beta chains came from one sample sequenced in a study of tumor-infiltrating lymphocytes in oesophageal squamous cell carcinoma. MiXCR, applied by TCRdb to the PCR reads, yields one record per CDR3 protein. The sample holds 5,500 to 6,500 distinct CDR3 sequences, roughly 15% seen once. The sample comprised esophageal tumor tissue. These receptors originate from a male donor with esophageal squamous cell carcinoma.

This clonotype was found many times. The V and J genes are TRBV28 and TRBJ1-2; tentative D call: TRBD1 (5 bases). The V and J ends lost 7 bases and 4 bases respectively, with 13 bases between them. The CDR3 extends over 13 amino acids. Germline loops: CDR1 MDHEN, CDR2 SYDVKM. CDR3 coding DNA: TGTGCCAGCAACCCGGGGGGTTCCTATGGCTACACCTTC. Protein: CASNPGGSYGYTF.

This clonotype appeared many times. The V call is TRBV6-2 or TRBV6-3, the J call TRBJ2-6; no clear D. Germline V lookup: CDR1 MNHEY, CDR2 SVGEGT. The CDR3 is 16 residues long. V lost 0 bases and J lost 3, with 9 bases in between. CDR3 in amino acids: CASSYSVAVGANVLTF. The CDR3 nucleotides are TGTGCCAGCAGTTACTCGGTGGCGGTTGGGGCCAACGTCCTGACTTTC.

The chain recombines TRBV5-1 with TRBJ2-5; 8 bases map to TRBD1. The end of the DNA aligns better with TRBJ2-7, so the J call may be wrong. CDR1 is SGHRS, CDR2 YFSETQ, per germline. The CDR3 runs 16 residues. CDR3 region: CASSLAGQEVSYEQYF. The CDR3 DNA follows: TGCGCCAGCAGCTTGGCGGGACAGGAGGTCTCCTACGAGCAGTACTTC.

By proportion, this clonotype is large. The V gene is TRBV7-9, the J gene TRBJ2-7; D call uncertain. Germline CDR1 is SEHNR and CDR2 is FQNEAQ (reference sequence). The CDR3 has 12 residues. V lost 4 bases, J lost 4 bases, and 8 bases lay in between. Here the CDR3 reads CASSSHQYEQYF. CDR3 sequence (DNA): TGTGCCAGCAGCTCACACCAATACGAGCAGTACTTC.

This clonotype was found many times. The gene calls are TRBV4-1 and TRBJ1-6, with TRBD1 matching over 7 bases. CDR3 length: 16 residues. Trimming at V came to 5 bases and at J to 7 bases, leaving 11 bases not matched to a gene. Germline CDR1 reads MGHRA; CDR2 reads YSYEKL. This CDR3 is CASSITPGQTNSPLHF. CDR3 DNA: TGCGCCAGCAGCATAACACCGGGACAGACGAATTCACCCCTCCACTTT.

There are many counts of this clonotype. V is TRBV15 and J is TRBJ2-7, with TRBD1 as a possible D gene (6 bases). Trimming removed 5 bases at V and 2 bases at J, with 13 bases between. This CDR3 has 14 amino acids. Germline V gene sequence: CDR1 LNHNV, CDR2 YYDKDF (reference sequence). The DNA for the CDR3 is TGTGCCACCAGCGCCCGGGACACTCCCTACGAGCAGTACTTC. This gives the protein CATSARDTPYEQYF.

This clonotype appeared many times. V gene TRBV6-6 combines with J gene TRBJ2-1; the D is unclear. Trimming cost V 0 bases and J 8 bases, with 11 bases left between them. The germline gives CDR1 MNHNY, CDR2 SVGAGI (reference sequence). CDR3 length: 14 residues. The CDR3 is CASSYSNSRHEQFF. The CDR3 DNA is TGTGCCAGCAGTTACTCGAACAGCCGCCATGAGCAGTTCTTC.

This clonotype was observed at least ten times. The chain is built from TRBV4-1 and TRBJ2-2; D may be TRBD1 (5 bases). Trimming took 2 bases from V and 2 from J, leaving 9 bases between them. CDR1 is MGHRA and CDR2 is YSYEKL in the germline V gene. The CDR3 has 15 residues. The CDR3 loop reads CASSQYTGNTGELFF. DNA of the CDR3: TGCGCCAGCAGCCAATATACAGGAAACACCGGGGAGCTGTTTTTT.

This clonotype has at least ten counts. The chain has TRBV6-1 and TRBJ1-1; D ambiguous. Trimming took 5 bases from V and 2 from J, leaving 6 bases between them. The CDR3 is 12 amino acids. The germline V gene encodes CDR1 MNHNS and CDR2 SASEGT. As DNA, the CDR3 is TGTGCCAGCAGTAGGAGTAACACTGAAGCTTTCTTT. Its protein product is CASSRSNTEAFF.

The sample holds many counts of this clonotype. This sequence joins TRBV6-1 and TRBJ1-1, with 7 bases fitting TRBD1. The CDR3 contains 15 residues. Germline trimming cut 6 bases from V and 1 base from J; bases unmatched to any gene: 8. Germline V gene data show CDR1 as MNHNS and CDR2 as SASEGT. The CDR3 DNA follows: TGTGCCAGCAGGACCGGTGGGACAGAGAACACTGAAGCTTTCTTT. Translated, it gives CASRTGGTENTEAFF.

This clonotype was seen more than once but under ten times. The chain uses TRBV9 and TRBJ2-3; 15 bases match TRBD2. V lost 4 bases and J lost 5; bases outside the gene matches: 14. Per germline, CDR1 SGDLS and CDR2 YYNGEE. This CDR3 comprises 19 residues. The CDR3 DNA reads TGTGCCAGCAGCCCTCTCGGACTAGCGGGGGGGCTAGTTGGAGATACGCAGTATTTT. Amino acids: CASSPLGLAGGLVGDTQYF.

The table lists this clonotype with many counts. This CDR3 reads CASSQSGGGGYTF. CDR3 DNA sequence: TGTGCCAGCAGCCAATCAGGGGGAGGTGGCTACACCTTC. The V and J genes are TRBV14 and TRBJ1-2; 7 nucleotides line up with TRBD1. The CDR3 runs 13 residues. V trimming: 2 bases; J trimming: 7 bases; junction bases outside the gene matches: 4. In germline, CDR1 is SGHDN, CDR2 FVKESK.

By its share, this clonotype is large. The V call is TRBV6-1, the J call TRBJ2-1, with TRBD2 identical over 10 bases. The CDR3 has 15 residues. The junction had 9 bases not matched to a gene; V was cut back by 5 bases and J by 8 bases. CDR1 and CDR2 (germline): MNHNS, SASEGT. In nucleotides, the CDR3 is TGTGCCAGCAGTACATTAGCGGGGGGTCCTGATGAGCAGTTCTTC. This codes for CASSTLAGGPDEQFF.

The chain couples TRBV2 to TRBJ2-3; D ambiguous. The CDR3 has 13 amino acids. V lost 3 bases and J lost 4, with 8 bases in between. Germline V lookup: CDR1 SNHLY, CDR2 FYNNEI. As DNA, the CDR3 is TGTGCCAGCAGTGATGCTCTAGCAGATACGCAGTATTTT. It is translated as CASSDALADTQYF.

This clonotype was detected many times. A clone one base away is much larger, so this may be a read error. V and J are TRBV6-7 and TRBJ2-7; 9 nucleotides match TRBD2. TRBV6-7 is marked as an open reading frame, function uncertain. The CDR3 loop spans 16 amino acids. V lost 2 bases to trimming and J lost 7 bases; unmatched junction nucleotides: 12. The CDR3 nucleotides are TGTGCCAGCAGTTACCCCCGACTAGCGGAGTACAATGAGCAGTACTTC. Its translation: CASSYPRLAEYNEQYF.